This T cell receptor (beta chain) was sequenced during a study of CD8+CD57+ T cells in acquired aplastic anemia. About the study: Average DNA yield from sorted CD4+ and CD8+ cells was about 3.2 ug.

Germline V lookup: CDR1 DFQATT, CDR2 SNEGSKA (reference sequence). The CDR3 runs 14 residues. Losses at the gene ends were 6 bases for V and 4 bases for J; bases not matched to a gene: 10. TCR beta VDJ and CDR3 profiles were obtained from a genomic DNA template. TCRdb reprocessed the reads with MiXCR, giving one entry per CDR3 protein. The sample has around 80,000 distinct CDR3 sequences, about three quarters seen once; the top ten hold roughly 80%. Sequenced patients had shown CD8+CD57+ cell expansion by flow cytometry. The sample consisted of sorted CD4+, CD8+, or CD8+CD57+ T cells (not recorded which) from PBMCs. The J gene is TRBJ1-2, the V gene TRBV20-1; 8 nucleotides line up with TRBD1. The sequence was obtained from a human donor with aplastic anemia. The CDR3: CSAKPAGGGYGYTF. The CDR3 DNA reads TGCAGTGCCAAGCCCGCAGGGGGCGGCTATGGCTACACCTTC.